The 9 T cell receptor beta chains below come from one sample, sequenced in a study of cytomegalovirus exposure and HLA in healthy donors (dated by TCRdb to the late 2010s). Libraries were made using the immunoSEQ multiplex PCR assay. For the multiplex PCR, a mixture combining 60 forward primers for TCR Vbeta segments and 13 reverse primers for TCR Jbeta segments was used. TCRdb took this table from immuneACCESS and kept in-frame rearrangements with V and J called. Such tables lack part of the clones; where checked against another copy, unresolved V genes explain under half of the gap, and the rest is unexplained. The sample's records list 55,000 to 75,000 clones. The biggest ten clones account for 3.5% to 4.5% of the sample. The sequenced material came from PBMCs. Source of these receptors: a male donor in good health and CMV-seronegative.

J is TRBJ2-1 and V is TRBV11-2, with a weak D call TRBD1 (5 bases). This CDR3 has 15 residues. The V end was cut by 4 bases, the J end by 5 bases, with 15 bases between. Per germline, CDR1 SGHAT and CDR2 FQNNGV. CDR3 in amino acids: CASSSQGGTDNEQFF. CDR3 coding DNA: TGTGCCAGCAGCTCCCAGGGCGGAACCGACAATGAGCAGTTCTTC.

V usage is TRBV6-1 and J usage is TRBJ1-6, with 9 bases that match TRBD1. J lost 5 bases, V lost 4 bases, and 6 bases had no gene match. The germline gives CDR1 MNHNS, CDR2 SASEGT. The CDR3 loop spans 16 amino acids. Written as DNA, the CDR3 is TGTGCCAGCAGTGGCGGGACAGGGCGCGATAATTCACCCCTCCACTTT. This encodes CASSGGTGRDNSPLHF.

This chain links TRBV7-9 with TRBJ2-5; unclear D gene. CDR3 length equals 13 residues. The V and J ends lost 0 bases and 4 bases respectively, with 6 bases between them. Per the germline V gene, CDR1 is SEHNR and CDR2 is FQNEAQ (reference sequence). In DNA, the CDR3 is TGTGCCAGCAGCTTAGCCCAGCGAGAGACCCAGTACTTC. It specifies CASSLAQRETQYF.

This chain uses TRBV4-2 with TRBJ2-7; TRBD2 aligns across 9 bases. Trimming removed 0 bases from V and 4 bases from J; junction bases left unmatched: 4. There are 15 residues in the CDR3. The V gene's germline CDR1 is LGHNA and CDR2 YNFKEQ. Here the CDR3 reads CASSQELREGYEQYF. The CDR3 DNA is TGTGCCAGCAGCCAAGAATTGCGGGAGGGTTACGAGCAGTACTTC.

This rearrangement joins TRBV9 to TRBJ2-1, with D tentatively TRBD2 (6 bases). Germline V lookup: CDR1 SGDLS, CDR2 YYNGEE. Trimming stripped 3 bases from V and 5 bases from J, with 15 bases between. This CDR3 is built from 15 residues. CDR3 sequence (DNA): TGTGCCAGCAGCGGAGGGCTAGCGTTGCACAATGAGCAGTTCTTC. This gives the protein CASSGGLALHNEQFF.

The V gene is TRBV7-8, the J gene TRBJ1-6; weak D call: TRBD1 (5 bases). With 4 bases removed from V and 8 bases from J, the gap between germline ends came to 15 bases. CDR3 length: 15 residues. Per the germline V gene, CDR1 is SGHVS and CDR2 is FQNEAQ. The chain's CDR3 is CASSSREGTHSPLHF. DNA for the CDR3: TGTGCCAGCAGCTCACGGGAGGGGACGCATTCACCCCTCCACTTT.

The genes are TRBV18 and TRBJ1-3; D unclear. CDR1 and CDR2 (germline): KGHSH, LQKENI. The CDR3 is 16 residues long. Trimming took off 2 bases at V and 0 bases at J, with 11 bases between the two ends. The CDR3 is CASSPTDSSSGNTIYF. CDR3 nucleotide sequence: TGTGCCAGCTCACCAACGGACTCCAGCTCTGGAAACACCATATATTTT.

The chain combines TRBV7-2 with TRBJ2-7; TRBD2 aligns across 7 bases. The CDR3 contains 15 residues. The ends lost 5 bases at V and 1 base at J; junction bases unmatched: 8. The germline CDR1 and CDR2 sequences are SGHTA and FQGNSA. The CDR3 spells CASSPREAGSYEQYF. CDR3 sequence (DNA): TGTGCCAGCAGCCCGCGGGAAGCGGGGTCCTACGAGCAGTACTTC.

The chain joins TRBV6-1 to TRBJ1-1, with a tentative D call TRBD1 (5 bases). V lost 7 bases and J lost 1, with 10 bases in between. The germline CDR1 and CDR2 sequences are MNHNS and SASEGT. The CDR3 consists of 13 residues. CDR3 residues: CASTERGNTEAFF. The CDR3 DNA is TGTGCCAGCACGGAAAGGGGGAACACTGAAGCTTTCTTT.